These 20 T cell receptor beta chains were all obtained from the same sample, sequenced in a study of OX40 agonist ivuxolimab in advanced cancers. Sequencing was performed with immunoSEQ multiplex PCR; in TCRdb, only in-frame clones are kept and a portion is missing. Of around 71,000 clones in the sample, more than 85% are singletons; the top ten hold about 1.1%. The sequences come from CD4+ or CD8+ T cells sorted from blood, collected in a trial of the OX40 agonist ivuxolimab. The receptor source for this set is an adult with an advanced solid tumor such as melanoma, head and neck, liver or kidney cancer.

CDR3 amino acids: CASSRTSEYNEQFF. The DNA for the CDR3 is TGTGCCAGCAGCCGGACTAGCGAATACAATGAGCAGTTCTTC. This chain links TRBV11-3 with TRBJ2-1, with 9 bases matching TRBD2. V shed 5 bases, J shed 4 bases, and the junction held 3 bases outside the gene matches. There are 14 residues in the CDR3. Germline CDR1 reads SGHNT; CDR2 reads YENEEA.

The genes are TRBV28 and TRBJ2-5, with 12 positions matching TRBD2. This CDR3 comprises 16 residues. Germline values: CDR1 MDHEN, CDR2 SYDVKM. Trimming took 5 bases from V and 1 from J; bases not matched to a gene: 5. CDR3 sequence: CASSLGLAGPQETQYF. In DNA, the CDR3 is TGTGCCAGCAGTCTAGGACTAGCGGGACCCCAAGAGACCCAGTACTTC.

The gene calls are TRBV7-2 and TRBJ2-3, with 9 bases lining up with TRBD2. The ends lost 3 bases at V and 2 bases at J; junction bases unmatched: 9. Germline V gives CDR1 SGHTA, CDR2 FQGNSA. The CDR3 extends over 17 amino acids. CDR3 coding DNA: TGTGCCAGCAGCTTCGCCCTAGCGGGAACTTCCACAGATACGCAGTATTTT. This translates into CASSFALAGTSTDTQYF.

V usage is TRBV7-9 and J usage is TRBJ2-3; D remains ambiguous. V lost 0 bases, J lost 11 bases, and 18 bases lay in between. This CDR3 is 15 amino acids long. Germline V lookup: CDR1 SEHNR, CDR2 FQNEAQ (reference sequence). DNA for the CDR3: TGTGCCAGCAGCTTAGCGTCGGACGGGTTCATGGGGCAGTATTTT. Translating gives CASSLASDGFMGQYF.

The chain recombines TRBV14 with TRBJ2-3, with 16 bases aligning to TRBD2. Germline V gene sequence: CDR1 SGHDN, CDR2 FVKESK. Losses at the gene ends were 4 bases for V and 3 bases for J; bases not matched to a gene: 7. The CDR3 has 18 residues. In DNA form, the CDR3 reads TGTGCCAGCAGCCGCCTCGGGACTAGCGGGAGGGAAACAGATACGCAGTATTTT. Its protein is CASSRLGTSGRETDTQYF.

The chain recombines TRBV18 with TRBJ2-3; 7 bases are a match to TRBD1. The V and J ends lost 5 bases and 0 bases, in that order; junction bases with no gene match: 8. Per the germline V gene, CDR1 is KGHSH and CDR2 is LQKENI. The CDR3 contains 16 residues. This chain's CDR3 is CASSTFGRGSTDTQYF. CDR3 in DNA: TGTGCCAGCTCAACGTTCGGCAGGGGGAGCACAGATACGCAGTATTTT.

The chain carries TRBV7-3 and TRBJ2-3; 9 nucleotides agree with TRBD1. CDR1 SGHTA and CDR2 FQGTGA come from the germline V gene. J lost 5 bases, V lost 5 bases, and 5 bases had no gene match. The CDR3 length is 14 residues. The CDR3 coding sequence is TGTGCCAGCAGCCAGGGACAGGGAGTAGATACGCAGTATTTT. It translates to CASSQGQGVDTQYF.

The rearrangement links TRBV27 to TRBJ1-5; D perhaps matches TRBD1 (5 bases). Trimming took off 4 bases at V and 0 bases at J, with 13 bases between the two ends. This CDR3 is 16 amino acids long. The V gene's germline CDR1 is MNHEY and CDR2 SMNVEV (reference sequence). The CDR3 nucleotides are TGTGCCAGCAGTTCGGCGACAGCATATAGCAATCAGCCCCAGCATTTT. Its protein product is CASSSATAYSNQPQHF.

This clone was recorded a few times. This chain connects TRBV5-1 to TRBJ2-3; possible D gene TRBD1, 6 bases. CDR3 size: 16 residues. Trimming pared 0 bases from V and 4 bases from J, leaving 15 bases between. CDR1 and CDR2 from the germline V gene are SGHRS and YFSETQ. The DNA of the CDR3 is TGCGCCAGCAGCTTGGTCGGACCAGGGGAAGCAGATACGCAGTATTTT. Translated: CASSLVGPGEADTQYF.

This clone was recorded only once. This chain links TRBV28 with TRBJ2-1; TRBD2 aligns across 9 bases. This CDR3 has 16 amino acids. The V gene's germline CDR1 is MDHEN and CDR2 SYDVKM. V lost 9 bases to trimming and J lost 8 bases; unmatched junction nucleotides: 17. The CDR3 sequence is CASSQDRLADGDEQFF. The CDR3 DNA sequence: TGTGCCAGTTCACAGGACCGACTAGCGGACGGAGATGAGCAGTTCTTC. The complete variable domain, with remaining parts taken from reference TRBV28 and TRBJ2-1, reads DVKVTQSSRYLVKRTGEKVFLECVQDMDHENMFWYRQDPGLGLRLIYFSYDVKMKEKGDIPEGYSVSREKKERFSLILESASTNQTSMYLCASSQDRLADGDEQFFGPGTRLTVL.

V and J are TRBV18 and TRBJ2-7, with D possibly being TRBD2 (5 bases). This CDR3 spans 12 amino acids. Germline loops: CDR1 KGHSH, CDR2 LQKENI. Trimming removed 3 bases at V and 4 bases at J, with 7 bases between. Here the CDR3 reads CASSPGEYEQYF. CDR3 sequence (DNA): TGTGCCAGCTCACCCGGGGAGTACGAGCAGTACTTC.

The chain has TRBV11-2 and TRBJ2-5, with no clear D. Germline V gene sequence: CDR1 SGHAT, CDR2 FQNNGV. V lost 5 bases, J lost 7 bases, and 5 bases lay in between. This CDR3 spans 10 amino acids. CDR3 sequence reads: CASSGWTQYF. The CDR3, as DNA: TGTGCCAGCAGCGGGTGGACCCAGTACTTC.

This sequence joins TRBV6-1 and TRBJ1-2; D may be TRBD1 (6 bases). From germline, CDR1 is MNHNS and CDR2 SASEGT. The germline V and J ends were trimmed by 8 bases and 2 bases, with 6 bases remaining between them. The CDR3 totals 11 residues. The CDR3 protein is CASDRNYGYTF. The CDR3 nucleotides are TGTGCCAGCGACAGGAACTATGGCTACACCTTC.

This chain uses TRBV7-9 with TRBJ2-1; TRBD1 aligns across 9 bases. The junction had 7 bases not matched to a gene; V was cut back by 5 bases and J by 5 bases. This CDR3 has 15 residues. Looked up from germline, CDR1 is SEHNR and CDR2 is FQNEAQ (reference sequence). The CDR3 nucleotides are TGTGCCAGCAGCCCAGGTCGGGACAGGGACAATGAGCAGTTCTTC. This sequence encodes CASSPGRDRDNEQFF.

This clone has a handful of counts. The chain combines TRBV10-2 with TRBJ2-2, with TRBD2 matching over 12 bases. The CDR3 runs to 19 residues. The V segment lost 7 bases and the J segment 5 bases; nucleotides outside the gene matches: 17. Per germline, CDR1 WSHSY and CDR2 SAAADI. This chain's CDR3 is CASNQIGLAGRARTGELFF. CDR3 nucleotide sequence: TGCGCCAGCAATCAGATCGGACTAGCGGGAAGGGCGAGGACCGGGGAGCTGTTTTTT.

This rearrangement joins TRBV19 to TRBJ1-1; 8 bases fit TRBD1. This CDR3 is built from 15 residues. Germline V gene sequence: CDR1 LNHDA, CDR2 SQIVND (reference sequence). V trimming: 7 bases; J trimming: 1 base; junction bases outside the gene matches: 8. The CDR3 protein is CASKARDRTNTEAFF. CDR3 bases: TGTGCCAGTAAAGCCCGGGACAGGACGAACACTGAAGCTTTCTTT.

The rearrangement joins TRBV29-1 to TRBJ2-6, with D uncertain. Germline V gives CDR1 SQVTM, CDR2 ANQGSEA. V lost 4 bases, J lost 0 bases, and 1 base lay in between. This CDR3 region has 12 residues. DNA for the CDR3: TGCAGCGTTGTCTCTGGGGCCAACGTCCTGACTTTC. Protein: CSVVSGANVLTF.

To note about this clone: Mismatch with germline at one junction end may stem from a read error. The V gene is TRBV25-1, the J gene TRBJ2-5, with D perhaps assigned TRBD1 or TRBD2 (5 bases each). The CDR3 loop spans 10 amino acids. CDR1 and CDR2 (germline): MGHDK, SYGVNS. This chain's CDR3 is CASSESQEDF. The CDR3 nucleotides are TGTGCCAGCAGTGAATCACAGGAGGACTTC.

This clone was seen only a few times. The V call is TRBV7-2, the J call TRBJ2-3; the match to TRBD2 covers 9 bases. The J segment lost 6 bases and the V segment lost 1 base, leaving 8 bases of the junction unmatched. CDR3 size: 16 residues. The V gene's germline CDR1 is SGHTA and CDR2 FQGNSA. The CDR3 sequence: CASSLVGGRAGDTQYF. In DNA form, the CDR3 reads TGTGCCAGCAGCTTAGTTGGCGGGAGGGCCGGGGATACGCAGTATTTT.

The gene calls are TRBV10-3 and TRBJ2-3; 14 nucleotides match TRBD2. The CDR3 totals 21 residues. The junction had 17 bases not matched to a gene; V was cut back by 0 bases and J by 6 bases. The V gene's germline CDR1 is ENHRY and CDR2 SYGVKD. Here the CDR3 DNA reads TGTGCCATCAGTGAGTCGAAGGGACTAGCGGGAGCCTCCCGGGTCCCGGATACGCAGTATTTT. Residues: CAISESKGLAGASRVPDTQYF.